This entry describes one T cell receptor (beta chain). There are 14 residues in the CDR3. V was cut by 5 bases and J by 3 bases, with 13 bases left in between. Germline V lookup: CDR1 SGHNT, CDR2 YENEEA. This record belongs to a study of blood T cell repertoires in COVID-19. On the study more broadly: Some COVID-19 samples were acute and others convalescent; all came from the United States, Italy and Spain. Sources were T cells, B-cell-depleted T cells, or PBMCs; the material itself was cDNA or gDNA.

In the source study's methods: Using reference gene primer amplification, nucleated cell counts were estimated. Measured with immunoSEQ multiplex PCR; TCRdb has only the in-frame clones, and not every one. V, J and clone size derive from that table, while D and trimming were established from the DNA sequence. The sample yields approximately 290,000 clones, 85% to 90% seen once. This sequence originates from a woman under 30 with acute COVID-19. V is TRBV11-3 and J is TRBJ1-1, with unresolved D. Sequenced input: PBMCs or T cells enriched from blood (not recorded which). The CDR3 region is CASSTRAIDTEAFF. In nucleotides, the CDR3 is TGTGCCAGCAGCACGAGGGCGATTGACACTGAAGCTTTCTTT.